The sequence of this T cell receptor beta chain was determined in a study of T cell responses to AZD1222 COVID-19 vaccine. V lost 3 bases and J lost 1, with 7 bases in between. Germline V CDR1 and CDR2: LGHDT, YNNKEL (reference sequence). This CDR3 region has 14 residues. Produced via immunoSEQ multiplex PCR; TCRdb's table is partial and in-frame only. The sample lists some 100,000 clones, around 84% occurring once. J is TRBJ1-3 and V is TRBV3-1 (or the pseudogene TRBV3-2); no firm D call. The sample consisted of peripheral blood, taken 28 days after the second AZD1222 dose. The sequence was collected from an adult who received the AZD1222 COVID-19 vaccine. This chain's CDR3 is CASSQRDSGNTIYF. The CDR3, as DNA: TGTGCCAGCAGCCAGAGGGATTCTGGAAACACCATATATTTT.